Listed below are T cell receptor beta chains from one sample, sequenced in a study of blood T cell repertoires in COVID-19. Sequencing was performed with immunoSEQ multiplex PCR; in TCRdb, only in-frame clones are kept and a portion is missing. Here the sample spans about 260,000 clones, approximately 89% being singletons. Material for sequencing was peripheral blood. The receptors here all came from a man aged 35 to 55 who had recovered from COVID-19. Each CDR3 is given with its conserved first and last residue. Fields, in order: clone size, D gene, J gene, V gene, CDR3 protein, CDR3 DNA. D genes are given only for firm matches. Clone size is not always given. Where it is, it says once, few, many or a class for expanded clones.

- | TRBD1 | TRBJ2-7 | TRBV28 | CASRDRGRHEQYF | TGTGCCAGCCGGGACAGGGGAAGGCACGAGCAGTACTTC
- | TRBD1 | TRBJ1-5 | TRBV5-6 | CASSLTGGWGQPQHF | TGTGCCAGCAGCTTAACAGGGGGCTGGGGTCAGCCCCAGCATTTT
- | - | TRBJ2-6 | TRBV4-3 | CASSQDRTYNVLTF | TGCGCCAGCAGCCAAGATCGTACTTACAACGTCCTGACTTTC
- | - | TRBJ1-1 | TRBV14 | CASSQVRGYTEAFF | TGTGCCAGCAGCCAAGTTCGAGGGTACACTGAAGCTTTCTTT
- | - | TRBJ2-1 | TRBV27 | CASSYVSGWSEQFF | TGTGCCAGCAGTTACGTTAGTGGGTGGAGTGAGCAGTTCTTC
- | TRBD1 | TRBJ1-2 | TRBV7-9 | CASSPTGGDGYTF | TGTGCCAGCAGCCCTACAGGGGGCGATGGCTACACCTTC
once | - | TRBJ2-6 | TRBV10-3 | CAISEFSGNSGANVLTF | TGTGCCATCAGTGAGTTTTCAGGAAACTCTGGGGCCAACGTCCTGACTTTC
- | - | TRBJ2-7 | TRBV7-2 | CASSNNRVSYEQYF | TGTGCCAGCAGCAACAACAGGGTCTCCTACGAGCAGTACTTC
- | TRBD1 | TRBJ2-3 | TRBV3-1/TRBV3-2 | CASRLRDRSTDTQYF | TGTGCCAGCAGACTCCGGGACAGGAGCACAGATACGCAGTATTTT
- | - | TRBJ1-5 | TRBV6-5 | CASREDRDYYQPQHF | TGTGCCAGCAGGGAGGACAGAGATTATTATCAGCCCCAGCATTTT
- | - | TRBJ1-1 | TRBV29-1 | CSVASGYTEAFF | TGCAGCGTTGCTAGCGGGTACACTGAAGCTTTCTTT
- | - | TRBJ2-3 | TRBV4-1 | CASSQVGLSTDTQYF | TGCGCCAGCAGCCAAGTCGGACTAAGCACAGATACGCAGTATTTT
- | - | TRBJ1-1 | TRBV7-9 | CASSLARGSAAFF | TGTGCCAGCAGCTTAGCGCGGGGGTCCGCAGCTTTCTTT
- | - | TRBJ1-4 | TRBV5-8 | CASSLGSGVRDEKLFF | TGTGCCAGCAGCTTGGGGTCCGGGGTAAGGGATGAAAAACTGTTTTTT
once | TRBD2 | TRBJ2-3 | TRBV9 | CASSVVAGGLDTQYF | TGTGCCAGCAGCGTAGTAGCGGGAGGGCTGGATACGCAGTATTTT
- | TRBD2 | TRBJ2-3 | TRBV11-3 | CASSFAGVSDTQYF | TGTGCCAGCAGCTTCGCGGGGGTCTCAGATACGCAGTATTTT
once | TRBD1 | TRBJ1-5 | TRBV19 | CASSTLTGGSNQPQHF | TGTGCCAGTAGTACCTTGACAGGGGGAAGCAATCAGCCCCAGCATTTT
few | - | TRBJ2-7 | TRBV27 | CASSLQAGTSYEQYF | TGTGCCAGCAGTTTACAGGCGGGGACCTCCTACGAGCAGTACTTC
- | TRBD2 | TRBJ2-1 | TRBV7-9 | CASSLSGTSLGNEQFF | TGTGCCAGCAGCTTATCCGGGACTAGTTTAGGGAATGAGCAGTTCTTC
- | - | TRBJ2-1 | TRBV15 | CATSGGATGAYNEQFF | TGTGCCACCAGCGGGGGAGCGACAGGCGCTTACAATGAGCAGTTCTTC
- | - | TRBJ1-2 | TRBV12-5 | CASGSPDMELRYTF | TGTGCTAGTGGTTCCCCGGACATGGAGTTGCGCTACACCTTC
few | - | TRBJ2-3 | TRBV6-5 | CASLQSSRGTDTQYF | TGTGCCAGTTTACAATCCAGTCGGGGAACAGATACGCAGTATTTT